A selection of T cell receptor beta chains follows, all from one sample in a study of blood T cell repertoires in COVID-19. This table comes from immunoSEQ multiplex PCR, and its TCRdb copy is limited to in-frame clones, with some not included. The top ten hold about 20% of the sample, which has roughly 70,000 clones, 73% seen once. Specimen: peripheral blood. The receptors derive from a man aged 60 to 69 with acute or convalescent COVID-19. Each CDR3 is given with its conserved first and last residue. D genes are given only for firm matches. Some rows have no size entry. The others give once, few or many, or a class for an expanded clone.

j_call: TRBJ2-1; clone_size: .; v_call: TRBV10-3; d_call: .; cdr3_aa: CAISESATYNEQFF; cdr3_nt: TGTGCCATCAGTGAGAGCGCAACCTACAATGAGCAGTTCTTC
j_call: TRBJ2-2; clone_size: once; v_call: TRBV5-4; d_call: .; cdr3_aa: CASSYGDKGPTGELFF; cdr3_nt: TGTGCCAGCAGCTATGGGGACAAGGGGCCCACCGGGGAGCTGTTTTTT
j_call: TRBJ1-1; clone_size: once; v_call: TRBV9; d_call: .; cdr3_aa: CASSVEGDSSLGAFF; cdr3_nt: TGTGCCAGCAGCGTAGAGGGCGACAGTTCCCTGGGAGCTTTCTTT
j_call: TRBJ1-6; clone_size: .; v_call: TRBV27; d_call: .; cdr3_aa: CASSFQAASFYNSPLHF; cdr3_nt: TGTGCCAGCAGTTTTCAGGCAGCCTCCTTCTATAATTCACCCCTCCACTTT
j_call: TRBJ2-1; clone_size: once; v_call: TRBV3-1/TRBV3-2; d_call: TRBD2; cdr3_aa: CASSLAGGAAMEQFF; cdr3_nt: TGTGCCAGCAGCCTCGCCGGGGGGGCGGCAATGGAGCAGTTCTTC
j_call: TRBJ2-1; clone_size: .; v_call: TRBV24-1; d_call: TRBD2; cdr3_aa: CATSDLTAAGGYIHEQFF; cdr3_nt: TGTGCCACCAGTGATCTAACAGCAGCGGGAGGGTACATACATGAGCAGTTCTTC
j_call: TRBJ1-6; clone_size: .; v_call: TRBV7-9; d_call: .; cdr3_aa: CASSLNTWNSPLHF; cdr3_nt: TGTGCCAGCAGCTTAAACACGTGGAATTCACCCCTCCACTTT
j_call: TRBJ1-1; clone_size: .; v_call: TRBV14; d_call: .; cdr3_aa: CASSQDPGYNTEAFF; cdr3_nt: TGTGCCAGCAGCCAAGATCCAGGGTATAACACTGAAGCTTTCTTT
j_call: TRBJ2-3; clone_size: .; v_call: TRBV7-6; d_call: .; cdr3_aa: CASSLVAFSTDTQYF; cdr3_nt: TGTGCCAGCAGCTTAGTTGCGTTTTCCACAGATACGCAGTATTTT
j_call: TRBJ1-2; clone_size: few; v_call: TRBV10-3; d_call: .; cdr3_aa: CATGGNYGYTF; cdr3_nt: TGTGCCACGGGGGGAAACTATGGCTACACCTTC
j_call: TRBJ1-6; clone_size: .; v_call: TRBV30; d_call: TRBD1; cdr3_aa: CAWRDRGYNSPLHF; cdr3_nt: TGTGCCTGGAGAGACAGGGGCTATAATTCACCCCTCCACTTT
j_call: TRBJ2-5; clone_size: few; v_call: TRBV2; d_call: TRBD1; cdr3_aa: CASSVSRDREETQYF; cdr3_nt: TGTGCCAGCAGTGTGTCTCGGGACAGGGAAGAGACCCAGTACTTC
j_call: TRBJ1-6; clone_size: .; v_call: TRBV10-3; d_call: TRBD1; cdr3_aa: CAIRRSPGQGDIDNSPLHF; cdr3_nt: TGTGCCATCAGAAGGAGCCCGGGACAGGGAGATATTGATAATTCACCCCTCCACTTT
j_call: TRBJ1-2; clone_size: .; v_call: TRBV29-1; d_call: .; cdr3_aa: CSVEGGYRDGYTF; cdr3_nt: TGCAGCGTTGAGGGGGGGTACCGCGATGGCTACACCTTC
j_call: TRBJ2-5; clone_size: once; v_call: TRBV5-8; d_call: .; cdr3_aa: CASSAAWTDLRETQYF; cdr3_nt: TGTGCCAGCAGCGCAGCCTGGACAGACCTGAGGGAGACCCAGTACTTC
j_call: TRBJ1-6; clone_size: .; v_call: TRBV9; d_call: .; cdr3_aa: CASSTYNSPLHF; cdr3_nt: TGTGCCAGCAGCACATATAATTCACCCCTCCACTTT
j_call: TRBJ1-5; clone_size: .; v_call: TRBV19; d_call: .; cdr3_aa: CASSILTVNQPQHF; cdr3_nt: TGTGCCAGTAGTATTTTGACAGTCAATCAGCCCCAGCATTTT
j_call: TRBJ2-7; clone_size: .; v_call: TRBV11-2; d_call: TRBD1; cdr3_aa: CASSLVIFGQGARREQYF; cdr3_nt: TGTGCCAGCAGCTTAGTTATTTTCGGACAGGGGGCCCGACGCGAGCAGTACTTC
j_call: TRBJ2-7; clone_size: .; v_call: TRBV3-1/TRBV3-2; d_call: .; cdr3_aa: CASSQQGYEQYF; cdr3_nt: TGTGCCAGCAGCCAACAGGGCTACGAGCAGTACTTC
j_call: TRBJ2-2; clone_size: few; v_call: TRBV19; d_call: .; cdr3_aa: CASNYQAHRGGTGELFF; cdr3_nt: TGTGCCAGTAATTATCAGGCACACCGGGGTGGCACCGGGGAGCTGTTTTTT
j_call: TRBJ2-5; clone_size: .; v_call: TRBV15; d_call: .; cdr3_aa: CATSSPRGLQTQYF; cdr3_nt: TGTGCCACCAGCAGCCCCAGGGGTTTGCAGACCCAGTACTTC
j_call: TRBJ1-5; clone_size: once; v_call: TRBV6-5; d_call: .; cdr3_aa: CASSYQGRSNQPQHF; cdr3_nt: TGTGCCAGCAGTTACCAGGGGAGAAGCAATCAGCCCCAGCATTTT
j_call: TRBJ2-1; clone_size: .; v_call: TRBV29-1; d_call: TRBD2; cdr3_aa: CSVEGAGGSGNEQFF; cdr3_nt: TGCAGCGTTGAGGGAGCGGGAGGGTCGGGCAATGAGCAGTTCTTC
j_call: TRBJ1-5; clone_size: once; v_call: TRBV28; d_call: .; cdr3_aa: CASSWALGGYQHF; cdr3_nt: TGTGCCAGCAGTTGGGCCCTCGGGGGGTACCAGCATTTT
j_call: TRBJ2-6; clone_size: .; v_call: TRBV5-1; d_call: .; cdr3_aa: CASSPGGPRAFSGANVLTF; cdr3_nt: TGCGCCAGCAGCCCCGGAGGCCCGCGGGCTTTCTCTGGGGCCAACGTCCTGACTTTC
j_call: TRBJ2-5; clone_size: few; v_call: TRBV12-3/TRBV12-4; d_call: TRBD1; cdr3_aa: CASSWDREETQYF; cdr3_nt: TGTGCCAGCAGTTGGGACAGGGAAGAGACCCAGTACTTC
j_call: TRBJ2-1; clone_size: .; v_call: TRBV24-1; d_call: TRBD1; cdr3_aa: CATSGVGQGAIYNEQFF; cdr3_nt: TGTGCCACCAGTGGGGTAGGACAGGGGGCTATCTACAATGAGCAGTTCTTC
j_call: TRBJ2-4; clone_size: .; v_call: TRBV18; d_call: TRBD2; cdr3_aa: CASSPRRASGGRGIQYF; cdr3_nt: TGTGCCAGCTCACCAAGAAGAGCTAGCGGGGGAAGGGGCATTCAGTACTTC
j_call: TRBJ1-4; clone_size: once; v_call: TRBV30; d_call: .; cdr3_aa: CAWSAAGWEKLFF; cdr3_nt: TGTGCCTGGAGTGCGGCGGGTTGGGAAAAACTGTTTTTT
j_call: TRBJ2-1; clone_size: .; v_call: TRBV7-9; d_call: TRBD2; cdr3_aa: CASSLRGTSLSPEQFF; cdr3_nt: TGTGCCAGCAGCTTGAGGGGGACTAGCCTGTCTCCCGAGCAGTTCTTC
j_call: TRBJ2-2; clone_size: .; v_call: TRBV7-9; d_call: .; cdr3_aa: CASGRQANTGELFF; cdr3_nt: TGTGCCAGCGGCCGACAAGCGAACACCGGGGAGCTGTTTTTT
j_call: TRBJ2-7; clone_size: .; v_call: TRBV13; d_call: .; cdr3_aa: CASSLGGISYEQYF; cdr3_nt: TGTGCCAGCAGCTTAGGGGGCATTTCCTACGAGCAGTACTTC
j_call: TRBJ2-3; clone_size: once; v_call: TRBV24-1; d_call: TRBD2; cdr3_aa: CARGGRDTQYF; cdr3_nt: TGTGCCAGGGGGGGACGGGATACGCAGTATTTT
j_call: TRBJ1-6; clone_size: .; v_call: TRBV29-1; d_call: TRBD1; cdr3_aa: CSAGQGVNSPLHF; cdr3_nt: TGCAGCGCGGGACAGGGTGTAAATTCACCCCTCCACTTT
j_call: TRBJ2-1; clone_size: once; v_call: TRBV5-1; d_call: .; cdr3_aa: CASSLKKSGSYNEQFF; cdr3_nt: TGCGCCAGCAGCTTGAAAAAGAGCGGCAGCTACAATGAGCAGTTCTTC
j_call: TRBJ2-1; clone_size: few; v_call: TRBV19; d_call: TRBD2; cdr3_aa: CASIRNIAGEGNEQFF; cdr3_nt: TGTGCCAGTATAAGGAATATAGCGGGAGAGGGCAATGAGCAGTTCTTC
j_call: TRBJ1-5; clone_size: few; v_call: TRBV12-2; d_call: .; cdr3_aa: CATRGHNQPQHF; cdr3_nt: TGTGCAACGCGGGGGCACAATCAGCCCCAGCATTTT
j_call: TRBJ1-1; clone_size: .; v_call: TRBV28; d_call: .; cdr3_aa: CASSLGTGITEAFF; cdr3_nt: TGTGCCAGCAGTTTAGGTACAGGGATCACTGAAGCTTTCTTT
j_call: TRBJ2-3; clone_size: .; v_call: TRBV28; d_call: TRBD1; cdr3_aa: CASSDRGGTDTQYF; cdr3_nt: TGTGCCAGCAGTGACAGGGGGGGGACAGATACGCAGTATTTT